This T cell receptor beta chain is drawn from a study of blood T cell repertoires in COVID-19. As for the study in general: Sites in the United States, Italy and Spain provided acute and convalescent COVID-19 samples.

In the study's own analysis: Estimates of nucleated cell counts were drawn from the amplification of reference gene primers. Method: immunoSEQ multiplex PCR; TCRdb's copy keeps in-frame clones and lacks some. V and J calls and clone size come straight from that table; D and trimming were deduced from the DNA. This table holds over 150,000 clones, more than 75% found once. Seattle's enrolled individuals joined amid active infection and were then monitored longitudinally. Trimming shortened V by 0 bases and J by 2 bases, and 5 bases separated the two germline ends. Looked up from germline, CDR1 is SGHRS and CDR2 is YFSETQ. The CDR3 loop spans 13 amino acids.

Sequencing was carried out using peripheral blood. The sequence derives from a woman aged 55-69 years with COVID-19, enrolled during active disease. The chain is built from TRBV5-1 and TRBJ1-2; D is possibly TRBD1 (5 bases). CDR3 residues: CASSLEGNYGYTF. The CDR3 nucleotides read TGCGCCAGCAGCTTGGAGGGGAACTATGGCTACACCTTC.